A single sample gave rise to the 31 T cell receptor beta chains below, sequenced in a study of T cell clonotyping in hematopoietic cell transplantation. Profiled with immunoSEQ multiplex PCR; TCRdb holds only in-frame clones, not every one. The table lists some 13,000 clones, about 56% of them singletons, with around a tenth in the top ten. What was sequenced was PBMCs. The receptor set was obtained from a human donor who either received an allogeneic hematopoietic cell transplant for a myeloid malignancy or was a related donor (not recorded which). Some clones in this sample may be carry-over from other donors' samples.

The chain couples TRBV30 to TRBJ1-5; D perhaps matches TRBD1 (6 bases). The V end was cut by 2 bases, the J end by 8 bases, with 13 bases between. The germline gives CDR1 GTSNPN, CDR2 SVGIG (reference sequence). CDR3 length: 13 residues. The CDR3 protein is CAWSIQGNEPQHF. CDR3 nucleotide sequence: TGTGCCTGGAGTATACAGGGTAATGAGCCCCAGCATTTT.

This clone was seen a single time. The CDR3 protein is CAISEDVYTGELFF. The CDR3 bases are TGTGCCATCAGTGAGGATGTTTACACCGGGGAGCTGTTTTTT. V and J are TRBV10-3 and TRBJ2-2; D call uncertain. CDR3 length: 14 amino acids. Trimming took 2 bases from V and 3 from J, leaving 7 bases between them. The germline gives CDR1 ENHRY, CDR2 SYGVKD.

This chain joins TRBV30 and TRBJ2-2; D ambiguous. The CDR3 has 13 amino acids. The germline V gene has CDR1 GTSNPN and CDR2 SVGIG (reference sequence). Trimming shortened V by 2 bases and J by 3 bases, and 7 bases separated the two germline ends. CDR3 in amino acids: CAWSRQDTGELFF. In DNA form, the CDR3 reads TGTGCCTGGAGTCGGCAGGACACCGGGGAGCTGTTTTTT.

The J gene is TRBJ2-5, the V gene TRBV4-1, with TRBD1 as a possible D gene (6 bases). Germline V lookup: CDR1 MGHRA, CDR2 YSYEKL. The CDR3 covers 13 residues. Trimming cost V 4 bases and J 4 bases, with 10 bases left between them. The CDR3 loop is CASSRQVGETQYF. In DNA, the CDR3 is TGCGCCAGCAGCCGACAGGTGGGAGAGACCCAGTACTTC.

The gene calls are TRBV6-1 and TRBJ2-7; D is possibly TRBD1 or TRBD2 (6 bases each). Germline assignment: CDR1 MNHNS and CDR2 SASEGT. The CDR3 covers 10 residues. V was clipped by 11 bases and J by 8 bases, with 13 bases between them. The CDR3 DNA is TGTGCCTGCTGGGGGGCCCAGCAGTACTTC. Amino acids: CACWGAQQYF.

This clone was recorded a few times. One end of the junction fails to match germline, which may point to a read error. This chain joins TRBV19 and TRBJ1-2; D is ambiguous. The length of the CDR3 is 12 residues. Germline V gene sequence: CDR1 LNHDA, CDR2 SQIVND (reference sequence). The CDR3 sequence: CASSSQWGGYTF. The CDR3 DNA sequence: TGTGCCAGTAGTTCCCAGTGGGGTGGCTACACTTTC.

The rearrangement joins TRBV6-5 to TRBJ1-2, with 7 bases matching TRBD1. This CDR3 contains 11 residues. Germline V gene lookup returns CDR1 MNHEY and CDR2 SVGAGI. Trimming at V came to 7 bases and at J to 8 bases, leaving 4 bases not matched to a gene. The CDR3 is CASTAGGGYTF. The CDR3 coding sequence is TGTGCCAGCACCGCAGGGGGAGGCTACACCTTC.

The chain recombines TRBV7-2 with TRBJ2-7; tentatively, D is TRBD2 (6 bases). The CDR3 length is 13 residues. The germline V gene encodes CDR1 SGHTA and CDR2 FQGNSA. Trimming removed 8 bases from V and 4 bases from J, with 15 bases in between. This CDR3 is CASGPGLPYEQYF. The CDR3 DNA follows: TGTGCCAGCGGCCCCGGACTACCTTACGAGCAGTACTTC.

The chain has TRBV28 and TRBJ1-2; D gene ambiguous. V was shortened by 3 bases and J by 0 bases, with 17 bases between the two germline ends. The length of the CDR3 is 17 residues. Per the germline V gene, CDR1 is MDHEN and CDR2 is SYDVKM. CDR3 nucleotide sequence: TGTGCCAGCAGTTTCCCCTCTTACCGGGGAACTAACTATGGCTACACCTTC. The encoded protein is CASSFPSYRGTNYGYTF.

The J gene is TRBJ1-2, the V gene TRBV29-1; 8 nucleotides line up with TRBD1. The junction had 11 bases not matched to a gene; V was cut back by 0 bases and J by 8 bases. CDR1 and CDR2 from the germline V gene are SQVTM and ANQGSEA. CDR3 length: 15 residues. CDR3 amino acids: CSVEEWTGKEKGYTF. The CDR3 region has the DNA TGCAGCGTTGAAGAATGGACAGGGAAGGAGAAAGGCTACACCTTC.

This clone has more than one count but fewer than ten. This chain connects TRBV6-5 to TRBJ2-7, with 7 bases matching TRBD1. This CDR3 is 13 amino acids long. V shed 6 bases, J shed 7 bases, and the junction held 9 bases outside the gene matches. The germline V gene encodes CDR1 MNHEY and CDR2 SVGAGI. CDR3 loop: CASSSQGVGEQYV. The CDR3 coding sequence is TGTGCCAGCAGCTCCCAGGGGGTGGGGGAGCAGTACGTC.

The CDR3 coding sequence is TGCAGCGTTGTCTACCGGGACAGGGCCTATGGCTACACCTTC. Its translation: CSVVYRDRAYGYTF. This chain uses TRBV29-1 with TRBJ1-2; TRBD1 aligns across 9 bases. This CDR3 region has 14 residues. V trimming: 4 bases; J trimming: 4 bases; junction bases outside the gene matches: 7. Germline lookup yields CDR1 SQVTM and CDR2 ANQGSEA.

CDR3 protein: CASSEWDSSREQYF. CDR3 DNA sequence: TGTGCCAGCAGTGAATGGGACTCTTCACGCGAGCAGTACTTC. This chain connects TRBV25-1 to TRBJ2-7, with D possibly matching TRBD2 (6 bases). V lost 1 base, J lost 6 bases, and 13 bases lay in between. Looked up from germline, CDR1 is MGHDK and CDR2 is SYGVNS. The length of the CDR3 is 14 residues.

This chain connects TRBV27 to TRBJ1-1; tentative D call: TRBD1 (5 bases). CDR3 size: 14 residues. Germline V gene sequence: CDR1 MNHEY, CDR2 SMNVEV (reference sequence). The V and J ends lost 5 bases and 3 bases respectively, with 13 bases between them. The CDR3 coding sequence is TGTGCCAGCAGTCCGGGTCAGGGTTACACTGAAGCTTTCTTT. Translated: CASSPGQGYTEAFF.

The chain couples TRBV6-6 to TRBJ2-4; unclear D gene. The germline V gene has CDR1 MNHNY and CDR2 SVGAGI (reference sequence). V lost 2 bases and J 7 bases, leaving 9 bases between the germline ends. The CDR3 runs 13 residues. The CDR3 here is CASSYNSENIQYF. The CDR3 DNA reads as TGTGCCAGCAGTTACAACAGCGAGAACATTCAGTACTTC.

This chain uses TRBV2 with TRBJ2-5; 13 bases match TRBD2. After removal of 6 bases from V and 4 bases from J, the junction contained 5 bases not matched to a gene. The CDR3 is 15 amino acids. The V gene's germline CDR1 is SNHLY and CDR2 FYNNEI. CDR3 coding DNA: TGTGCCAGCAGGAAGGGACTAGCGGGGCTAGAGACCCAGTACTTC. Protein: CASRKGLAGLETQYF.

V gene TRBV7-6 combines with J gene TRBJ1-1; D perhaps matches TRBD1 (6 bases). Trimming removed 3 bases from V and 2 bases from J, with 10 bases in between. The germline CDR1 and CDR2 sequences are SGHVS and FNYEAQ. The length of the CDR3 is 14 residues. The CDR3 DNA reads TGTGCCAGCAGCTTGGGGACACCCAACACTGAAGCTTTCTTT. It is translated as CASSLGTPNTEAFF. Full variable domain (rest looked up from reference TRBV7-6 and TRBJ1-1): GAGVSQSPRYKVTKRGQDVALRCDPISGHVSLYWYRQALGQGPEFLTYFNYEAQQDKSGLPNDRFSAERPEGSISTLTIQRTEQRDSAMYRCASSLGTPNTEAFFGQGTRLTVV.

The chain links TRBV30 to TRBJ2-7; D possibly uses TRBD1 or TRBD2 (5 bases each). CDR3 size: 12 residues. V was pared by 6 bases and J by 2 bases, with 11 bases between. Germline CDR1 GTSNPN, CDR2 SVGIG (reference sequence). The CDR3 sequence is CACSGATYEQYF. CDR3 nucleotide sequence: TGTGCCTGTTCCGGGGCAACCTACGAGCAGTACTTC.

The sample holds a few counts of this clone. The chain carries TRBV6-5 and TRBJ2-3; D remains unclear. Germline V gene data show CDR1 as MNHEY and CDR2 as SVGAGI. The CDR3 spans 12 residues. V dropped 4 bases and J dropped 5 bases, with 7 bases sitting between them. In DNA form, the CDR3 reads TGTGCCAGCAGTTCGTTGGGAGATACGCAGTATTTT. The encoded protein is CASSSLGDTQYF.

This clone turned up a few times. The chain carries TRBV20-1 and TRBJ1-4; a weak D match, TRBD1 (6 bases). The CDR3 sequence is 11 residues long. Germline V gives CDR1 DFQATT, CDR2 SNEGSKA (reference sequence). The V and J ends lost 5 bases and 7 bases respectively, with 8 bases between them. DNA of the CDR3: TGCAGTGCTCCACAGGGTGAAAAACTGTTTTTT. It yields the protein CSAPQGEKLFF.

The chain employs TRBV6-5 and TRBJ1-1; maybe TRBD1 (5 bases). CDR3 size: 14 residues. Germline CDR1 reads MNHEY; CDR2 reads SVGAGI. V was clipped by 6 bases and J by 0 bases, with 11 bases between them. CDR3 nucleotides: TGTGCCAGCAGAACCCCGGACATGAACACTGAAGCTTTCTTT. Protein: CASRTPDMNTEAFF.

The chain recombines TRBV25-1 with TRBJ1-6, with TRBD1 identical over 9 bases. This CDR3 is built from 15 residues. Germline V gives CDR1 MGHDK, CDR2 SYGVNS. After removal of 4 bases from V and 14 bases from J, the junction contained 12 bases not matched to a gene. CDR3 amino acids: CASSGPGTGILSLHF. The CDR3 DNA reads TGTGCCAGCAGTGGACCCGGGACAGGGATATTATCCCTCCACTTT.

A few counts support this clone. The V and J genes are TRBV9 and TRBJ1-1; no definite D call. The CDR3 contains 13 residues. Germline-derived CDR1 and CDR2 are SGDLS and YYNGEE. The V gene lost 0 bases and the J gene lost 1 base, with 4 bases spanning the gap. The CDR3 reads CASSVAWNTEAFF. The CDR3 DNA follows: TGTGCCAGCAGCGTAGCATGGAACACTGAAGCTTTCTTT.

The gene calls are TRBV4-1 and TRBJ1-5; unclear D gene. The CDR3 contains 15 residues. Germline loops: CDR1 MGHRA, CDR2 YSYEKL. The ends were cut back, 1 base at V and 0 bases at J, with 7 bases in the middle. The CDR3 DNA sequence: TGCGCCAGCAGCCAAGGGCAGAGTAGCAATCAGCCCCAGCATTTT. Its translation: CASSQGQSSNQPQHF.

This chain connects TRBV14 to TRBJ2-7; tentatively, D is TRBD1 or TRBD2 (6 bases each). The CDR3 totals 15 residues. Trimming left V 1 base short and J 0 bases short, with 10 bases between. Germline V gene sequence: CDR1 SGHDN, CDR2 FVKESK. CDR3 bases: TGTGCCAGCAGCCAAGCCGGGGGCCTCTCCTACGAGCAGTACTTC. Encoded protein: CASSQAGGLSYEQYF.

The gene calls are TRBV5-4 and TRBJ2-3, with D hard to call. The CDR3 sequence is 14 residues long. Trimming pared 0 bases from V and 6 bases from J, leaving 11 bases between. Per germline, CDR1 SGHNT and CDR2 YYREEE (reference sequence). The CDR3 protein is CASSLATLGDTQYF. The CDR3 DNA sequence: TGTGCCAGCAGCTTGGCCACTCTAGGTGATACGCAGTATTTT.

This clone was observed once. V usage is TRBV25-1 and J usage is TRBJ2-7; D is uncertain. V was shortened by 3 bases and J by 2 bases, with 11 bases between the two germline ends. This CDR3 region has 14 residues. Germline assignment: CDR1 MGHDK and CDR2 SYGVNS. In nucleotides, the CDR3 is TGTGCCAGCAGTGATCAACCCAGAACCTACGAGCAGTACTTC. It specifies CASSDQPRTYEQYF.

This clone has a handful of counts. The chain is built from TRBV2 and TRBJ2-5, with D perhaps given as TRBD1 or TRBD2 (6 bases each). The V gene's germline CDR1 is SNHLY and CDR2 FYNNEI. There are 13 residues in the CDR3. V was pared by 7 bases and J by 9 bases, with 18 bases between. The CDR3 sequence is CASTPVAEGAQYF. The CDR3 DNA sequence: TGTGCCAGCACCCCGGTGGCGGAGGGGGCCCAGTACTTC.

The rearrangement links TRBV5-8 to TRBJ2-7; unclear D gene. From germline, CDR1 is SGHTS and CDR2 YDEGEE. With 3 bases removed from V and 0 bases from J, the gap between germline ends came to 13 bases. The CDR3 sequence is 15 residues long. CDR3 amino acids: CASSSYFEYSYEQYF. DNA of the CDR3: TGTGCCAGCAGCTCGTATTTCGAGTACTCCTACGAGCAGTACTTC.

This clone is termed medium-sized. V and J are TRBV29-1 and TRBJ1-1; 7 bases agree with TRBD1. Germline V gene lookup returns CDR1 SQVTM and CDR2 ANQGSEA. The trim removed 5 bases at V and 11 bases at J, leaving 5 bases unmatched. The CDR3 is 10 residues long. Here the CDR3 reads CSVWDSAAFF. The CDR3 nucleotides read TGCAGCGTTTGGGACAGCGCGGCTTTCTTT.

This clone appeared a few times. This chain joins TRBV27 and TRBJ1-2; TRBD1 matches at 7 bases. The germline gives CDR1 MNHEY, CDR2 SMNVEV (reference sequence). There are 13 residues in the CDR3. V lost 6 bases to trimming and J lost 6 bases; unmatched junction nucleotides: 7. CDR3 coding DNA: TGTGCCAGCAGACAGGGGACAGAAGATGGCTACACCTTC. This translates into CASRQGTEDGYTF.